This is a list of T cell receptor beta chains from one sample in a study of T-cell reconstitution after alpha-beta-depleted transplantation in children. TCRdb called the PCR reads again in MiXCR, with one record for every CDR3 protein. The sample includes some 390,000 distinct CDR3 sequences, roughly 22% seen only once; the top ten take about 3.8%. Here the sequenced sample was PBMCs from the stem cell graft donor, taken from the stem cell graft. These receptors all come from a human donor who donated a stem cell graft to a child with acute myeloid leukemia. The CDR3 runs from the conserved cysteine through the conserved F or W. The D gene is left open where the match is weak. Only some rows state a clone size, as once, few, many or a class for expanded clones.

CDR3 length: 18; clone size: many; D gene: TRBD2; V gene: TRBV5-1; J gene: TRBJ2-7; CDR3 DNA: TGCGCCAGCAGCTTGGCAGGACCTGGACTAGCGGGGATCTACGAGCAGTACTTC; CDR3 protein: CASSLAGPGLAGIYEQYF
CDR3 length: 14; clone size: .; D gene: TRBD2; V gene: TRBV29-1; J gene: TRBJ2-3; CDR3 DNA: TGCAGCGTTGAAAAGGGGACTAGCCGGGATACGCAGTATTTT; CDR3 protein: CSVEKGTSRDTQYF
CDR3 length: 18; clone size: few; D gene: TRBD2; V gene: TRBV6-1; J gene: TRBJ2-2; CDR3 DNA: TGTGCCAGCAGGTCCCCGGGACTAGCGGGAGTGTACACCGGGGAGCTGTTTTTT; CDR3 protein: CASRSPGLAGVYTGELFF
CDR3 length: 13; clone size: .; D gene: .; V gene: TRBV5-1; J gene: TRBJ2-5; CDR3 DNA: TGCGCCAGCAGCTCGGTAGTCCAAGAGACCCAGTACTTC; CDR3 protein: CASSSVVQETQYF
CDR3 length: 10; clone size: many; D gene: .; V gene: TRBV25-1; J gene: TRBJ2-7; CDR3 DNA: TGTGCCAGCAGTCTCCACGAGCAGTACTTC; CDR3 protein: CASSLHEQYF
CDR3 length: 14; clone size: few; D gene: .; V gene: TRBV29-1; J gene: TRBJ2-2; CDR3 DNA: TGCAGCGAGGGGGGAGGGCCTCGGGCCGGGGAGCTGTTTTTT; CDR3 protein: CSEGGGPRAGELFF
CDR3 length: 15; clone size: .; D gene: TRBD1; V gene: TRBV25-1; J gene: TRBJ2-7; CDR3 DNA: TGTGCCAGCAGTGAGGGGACAGGGTTTGCCTACGAGCAGTACTTC; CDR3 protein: CASSEGTGFAYEQYF
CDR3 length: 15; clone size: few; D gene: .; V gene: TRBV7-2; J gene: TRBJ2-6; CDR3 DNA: TGTGCCAGCAGCCTACGACATTCTGGGGCCAACGTCCTGACTTTC; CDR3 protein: CASSLRHSGANVLTF
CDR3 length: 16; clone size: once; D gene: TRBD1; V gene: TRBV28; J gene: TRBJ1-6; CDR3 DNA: TGTGCCAGCAGCCGTACACCCAGGGGGAATAATTCACCCCTCCACTTT; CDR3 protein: CASSRTPRGNNSPLHF
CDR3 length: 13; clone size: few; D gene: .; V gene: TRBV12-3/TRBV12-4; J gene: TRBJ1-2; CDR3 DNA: TGTGCCAGCAGTCTCTCCAGGTTCTATGGCTACACCTTC; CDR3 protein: CASSLSRFYGYTF
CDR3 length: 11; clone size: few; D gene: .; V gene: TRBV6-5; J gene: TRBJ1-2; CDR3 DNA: TGTGCCACCTCACGGTTGTATGGCTACACCTTC; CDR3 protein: CATSRLYGYTF
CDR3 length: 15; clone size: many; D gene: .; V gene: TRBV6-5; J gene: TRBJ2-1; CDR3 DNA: TGTGCCAGCAGTTACTCGGAAGGGCCCTCTTTTGAGCAGTTCTTC; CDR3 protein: CASSYSEGPSFEQFF
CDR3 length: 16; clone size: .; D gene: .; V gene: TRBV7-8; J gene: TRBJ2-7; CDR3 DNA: TGTGCCAGCAGCCCTTTAATGGTAAGGGACTCCTACGAGCAGTACTTC; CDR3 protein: CASSPLMVRDSYEQYF
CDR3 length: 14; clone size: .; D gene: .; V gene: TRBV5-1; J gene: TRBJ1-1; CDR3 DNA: TGCGCCAGCAGCCCCGGACATTCGAACACTGAAGCTTTCTTT; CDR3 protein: CASSPGHSNTEAFF
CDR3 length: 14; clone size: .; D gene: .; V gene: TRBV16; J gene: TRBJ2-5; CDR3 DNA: TGTGCCAGCAGCCACTGGACAGCCCAAGAGACCCAGTACTTC; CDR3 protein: CASSHWTAQETQYF
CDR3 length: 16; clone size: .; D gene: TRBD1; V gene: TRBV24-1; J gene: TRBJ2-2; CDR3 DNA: TGTGCCACCAGTGACAGGACAGGGGTAGACACCGGGGAGCTGTTTTTT; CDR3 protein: CATSDRTGVDTGELFF
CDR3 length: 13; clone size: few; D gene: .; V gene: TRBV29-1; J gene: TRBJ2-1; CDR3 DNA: TGCAGCGTTGAAGTGGCCCCGGGCAATGAGCAGTTCTTC; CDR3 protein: CSVEVAPGNEQFF
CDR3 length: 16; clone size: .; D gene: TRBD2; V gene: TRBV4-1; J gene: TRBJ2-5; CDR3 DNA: TGCGCCAGCAGCCAACCGACTAGCGGGCCCCAAGAGACCCAGTACTTC; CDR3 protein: CASSQPTSGPQETQYF
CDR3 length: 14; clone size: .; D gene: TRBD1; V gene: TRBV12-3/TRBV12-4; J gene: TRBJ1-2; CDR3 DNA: TGTGCCAGCAGCCGGGCGGGGGACAGGGAGGGCTACACCTTC; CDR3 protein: CASSRAGDREGYTF
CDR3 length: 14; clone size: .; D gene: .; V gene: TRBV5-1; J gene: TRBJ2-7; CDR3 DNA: TGCGCCAGCAGCGGGAGGGACAAGACCTACGAGCAGTACTTC; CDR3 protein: CASSGRDKTYEQYF
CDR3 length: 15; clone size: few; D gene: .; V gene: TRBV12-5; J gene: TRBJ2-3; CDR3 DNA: TGTGCTAGTGGTTCCTCGGGGTTAACCACAGATACGCAGTATTTT; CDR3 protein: CASGSSGLTTDTQYF
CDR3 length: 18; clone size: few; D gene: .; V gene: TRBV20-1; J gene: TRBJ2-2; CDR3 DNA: TGCAGTGCTAGAGATTACGCTCTCGGGCCGAAGAACACCGGGGAGCTGTTTTTT; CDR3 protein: CSARDYALGPKNTGELFF
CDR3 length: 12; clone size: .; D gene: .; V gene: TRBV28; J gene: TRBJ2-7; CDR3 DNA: TGTGCCAGCAAAGACAGGCACTACGAGCAGTACTTC; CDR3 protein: CASKDRHYEQYF
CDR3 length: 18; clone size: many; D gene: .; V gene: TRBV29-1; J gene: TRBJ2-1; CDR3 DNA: TGCAGCGTTGGGCCCGGAGGGGAGTGGATAAGCTCCTACAATGAGCAGTTCTTC; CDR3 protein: CSVGPGGEWISSYNEQFF
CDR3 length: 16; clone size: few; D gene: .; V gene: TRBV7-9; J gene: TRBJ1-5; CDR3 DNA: TGTGCCAGCAGCTTAGTGGGCAGGGGCCCTTTAGAGCCCCAGCATTTT; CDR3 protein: CASSLVGRGPLEPQHF
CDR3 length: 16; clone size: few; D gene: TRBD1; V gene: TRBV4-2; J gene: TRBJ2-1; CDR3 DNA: TGTGCCAGCAGCCAAGGCCCGGGACAGCTATACAATGAGCAGTTCTTC; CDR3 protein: CASSQGPGQLYNEQFF
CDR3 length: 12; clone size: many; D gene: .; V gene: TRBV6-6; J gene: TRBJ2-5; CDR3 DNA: TGTGCCAGCAGTTACGTGGGAGAGACCCAGTACTTC; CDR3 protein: CASSYVGETQYF
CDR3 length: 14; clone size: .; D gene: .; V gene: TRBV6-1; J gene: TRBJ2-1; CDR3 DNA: TGTGCCAGCAACCCCGGTGGTCCGGCCAATGAGCAGTTCTTC; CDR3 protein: CASNPGGPANEQFF
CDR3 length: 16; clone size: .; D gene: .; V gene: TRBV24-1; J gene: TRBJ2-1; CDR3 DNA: TGTGCCACCAGTGATCCCGGGACTTCTCGTGACAATGAGCAGTTCTTC; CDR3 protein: CATSDPGTSRDNEQFF
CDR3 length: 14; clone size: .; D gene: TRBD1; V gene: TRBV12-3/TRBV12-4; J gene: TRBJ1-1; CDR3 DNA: TGTGCCAGCAGTGCCCGACAGGGGAACACTGAAGCTTTCTTT; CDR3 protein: CASSARQGNTEAFF
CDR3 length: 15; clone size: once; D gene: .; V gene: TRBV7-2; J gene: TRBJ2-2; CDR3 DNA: TGTGCCAGCAGCTTAGCGGGAGTTGAAACCGGGGAGCTGTTTTTT; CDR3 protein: CASSLAGVETGELFF
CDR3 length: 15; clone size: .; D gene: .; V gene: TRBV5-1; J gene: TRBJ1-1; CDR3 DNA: TGCGCCAGCAGCTCCTCGAGGACGGGGTCGGCTGAAGCTTTCTTT; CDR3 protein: CASSSSRTGSAEAFF
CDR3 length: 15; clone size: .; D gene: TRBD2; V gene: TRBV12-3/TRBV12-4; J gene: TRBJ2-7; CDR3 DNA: TGTGCCAGCAGGCCCGGACTAGCGGGCCACTACGAGCAGTACTTC; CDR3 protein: CASRPGLAGHYEQYF
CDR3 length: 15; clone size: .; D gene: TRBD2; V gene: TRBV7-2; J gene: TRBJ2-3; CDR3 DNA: TGTGCCAGCAGCTTTAGCGGGGCCGCCGGGGATACGCAGTATTTT; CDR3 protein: CASSFSGAAGDTQYF
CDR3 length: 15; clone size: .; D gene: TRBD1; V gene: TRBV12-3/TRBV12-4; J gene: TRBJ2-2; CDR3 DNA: TGTGCCAGCACCCATCGACAGGGGGCGACCGGGGAGCTGTTTTTT; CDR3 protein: CASTHRQGATGELFF
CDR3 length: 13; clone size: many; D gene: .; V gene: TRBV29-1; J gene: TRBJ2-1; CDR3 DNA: TGCAGCGTTGTCTCTCTTATTGGGGGGGAGCAGTTCTTC; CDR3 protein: CSVVSLIGGEQFF
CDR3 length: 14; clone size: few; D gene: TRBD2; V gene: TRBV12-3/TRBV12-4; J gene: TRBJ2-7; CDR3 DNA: TGTGCCAGCAGTCCTAGCGGGACCCCCTACGAGCAGTACTTC; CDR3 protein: CASSPSGTPYEQYF
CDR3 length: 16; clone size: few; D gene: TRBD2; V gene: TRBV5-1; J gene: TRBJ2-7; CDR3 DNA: TGCGCCAGCAGCTCCGGACCGGGGGGGAGCTCCTACGAGCAGTACTTC; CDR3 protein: CASSSGPGGSSYEQYF
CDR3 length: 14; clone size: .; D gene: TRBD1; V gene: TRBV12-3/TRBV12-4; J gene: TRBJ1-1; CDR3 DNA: TGTGCCAGCAGTAGACAGGGGGTGAGGACTGAAGCTTTCTTT; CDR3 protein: CASSRQGVRTEAFF